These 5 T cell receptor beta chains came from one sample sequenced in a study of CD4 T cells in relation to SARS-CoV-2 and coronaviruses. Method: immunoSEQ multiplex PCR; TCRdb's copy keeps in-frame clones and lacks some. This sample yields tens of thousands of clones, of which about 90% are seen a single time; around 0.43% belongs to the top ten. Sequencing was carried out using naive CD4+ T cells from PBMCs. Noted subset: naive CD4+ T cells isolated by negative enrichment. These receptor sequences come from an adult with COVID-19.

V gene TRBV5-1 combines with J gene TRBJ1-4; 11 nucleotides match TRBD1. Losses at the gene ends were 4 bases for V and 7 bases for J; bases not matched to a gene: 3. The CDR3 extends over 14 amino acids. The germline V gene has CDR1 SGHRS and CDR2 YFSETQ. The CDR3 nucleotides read TGCGCCAGCAGCGGGGGACAGGGGGGTGAAAAACTGTTTTTT. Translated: CASSGGQGGEKLFF.

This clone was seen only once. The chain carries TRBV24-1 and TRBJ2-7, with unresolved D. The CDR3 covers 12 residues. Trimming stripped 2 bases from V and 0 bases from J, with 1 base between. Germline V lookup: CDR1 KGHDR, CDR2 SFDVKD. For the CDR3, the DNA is TGTGCCACCAGTGATTCCTCCTACGAGCAGTACTTC. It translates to CATSDSSYEQYF.

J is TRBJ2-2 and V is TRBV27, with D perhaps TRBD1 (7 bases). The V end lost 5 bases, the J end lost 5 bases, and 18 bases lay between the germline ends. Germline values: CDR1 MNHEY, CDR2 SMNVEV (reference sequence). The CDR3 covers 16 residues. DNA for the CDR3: TGTGCCAGCAGTGGGTGGGACAGACTAGGAACCGGGGAGCTGTTTTTT. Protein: CASSGWDRLGTGELFF.

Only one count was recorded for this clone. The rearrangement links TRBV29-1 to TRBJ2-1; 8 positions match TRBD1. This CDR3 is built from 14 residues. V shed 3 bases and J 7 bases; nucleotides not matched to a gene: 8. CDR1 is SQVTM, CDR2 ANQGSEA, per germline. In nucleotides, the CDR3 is TGCAGCGTTGACGCCCGACAGGGGATGAATGAGCAGTTCTTC. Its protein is CSVDARQGMNEQFF.

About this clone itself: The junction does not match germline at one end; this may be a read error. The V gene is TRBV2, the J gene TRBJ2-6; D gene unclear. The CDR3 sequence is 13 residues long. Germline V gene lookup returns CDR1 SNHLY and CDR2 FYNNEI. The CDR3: CASCEEGANVLTF. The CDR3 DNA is TGTGCCAGCTGTGAAGAGGGGGCCAACGTCCTGACTTTC.